These 2 T cell receptor beta chains came from one sample sequenced in a study of monozygotic twins with inflammatory bowel disease. Using the 5' RACE reads, TCRdb records one entry per CDR3 protein without DNA. Its table lists about 300,000 distinct CDR3 sequences. Input material: blood. Every receptor here comes from a human donor with ulcerative colitis or Crohn's disease, or a healthy co-twin of an affected twin (not recorded which).

V gene TRBV20-1 combines with J gene TRBJ2-7; the D gene TCRdb calls, TRBD2, cannot be checked with no DNA. The germline gives CDR1 DFQATT, CDR2 SNEGSKA (reference sequence). CDR3 size: 14 residues. The CDR3 reads CSARDRDSGYEQYF.

The genes are TRBV20-1 and TRBJ2-7; there is no DNA to check the TCRdb D call of TRBD2. Germline V CDR1 and CDR2: DFQATT, SNEGSKA (reference sequence). This CDR3 is built from 15 residues. This CDR3 is CSAREGSGISYEQYF.